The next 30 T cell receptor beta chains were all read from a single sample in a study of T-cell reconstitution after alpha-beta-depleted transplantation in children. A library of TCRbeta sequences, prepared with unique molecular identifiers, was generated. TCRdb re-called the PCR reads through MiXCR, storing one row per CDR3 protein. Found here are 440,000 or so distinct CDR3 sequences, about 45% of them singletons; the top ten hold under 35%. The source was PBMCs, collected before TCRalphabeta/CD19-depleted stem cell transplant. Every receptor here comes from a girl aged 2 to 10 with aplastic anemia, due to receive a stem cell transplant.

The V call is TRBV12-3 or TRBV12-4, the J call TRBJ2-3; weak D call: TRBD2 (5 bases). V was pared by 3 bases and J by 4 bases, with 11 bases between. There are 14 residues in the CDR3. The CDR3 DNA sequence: TGTGCCAGCAGTTTCGGGGTGGGCCCAGATACGCAGTATTTT. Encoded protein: CASSFGVGPDTQYF.

The chain's CDR3 is CASELRGGYTEAFF. The CDR3 DNA follows: TGTGCCAGCGAGTTGAGGGGGGGGTACACTGAAGCTTTCTTT. V usage is TRBV7-2 and J usage is TRBJ1-1; tentative D call: TRBD1 (6 bases). The V gene's germline CDR1 is SGHTA and CDR2 FQGNSA. V was cut by 8 bases and J by 3 bases, with 16 bases left in between. The CDR3 covers 14 residues.

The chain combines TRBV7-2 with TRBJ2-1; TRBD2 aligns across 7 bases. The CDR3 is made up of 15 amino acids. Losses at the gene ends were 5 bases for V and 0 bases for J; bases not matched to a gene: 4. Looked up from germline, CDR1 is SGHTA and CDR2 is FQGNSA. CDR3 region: CASSRDYSSYNEQFF. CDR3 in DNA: TGTGCCAGCAGCAGGGACTACAGCTCCTACAATGAGCAGTTCTTC. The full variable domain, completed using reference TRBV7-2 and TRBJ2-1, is GAGVSQSPSNKVTEKGKDVELRCDPISGHTALYWYRQSLGQGLEFLIYFQGNSAPDKSGLPSDRFSAERTGGSVSTLTIQRTQQEDSAVYLCASSRDYSSYNEQFFGPGTRLTVL.

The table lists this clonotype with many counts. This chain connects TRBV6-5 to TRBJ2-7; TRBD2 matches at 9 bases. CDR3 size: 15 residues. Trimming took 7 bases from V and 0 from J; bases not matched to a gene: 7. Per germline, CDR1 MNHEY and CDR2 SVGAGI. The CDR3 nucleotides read TGTGCCAGCATTAGCGGGAGAGAAAGCTCCTACGAGCAGTACTTC. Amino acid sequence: CASISGRESSYEQYF.

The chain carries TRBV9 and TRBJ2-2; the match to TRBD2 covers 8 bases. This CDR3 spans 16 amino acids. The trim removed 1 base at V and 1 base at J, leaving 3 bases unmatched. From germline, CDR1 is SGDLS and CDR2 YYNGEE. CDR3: CASSVKAGGNTGELFF. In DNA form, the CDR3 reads TGTGCCAGCAGCGTAAAGGCGGGGGGGAACACCGGGGAGCTGTTTTTT.

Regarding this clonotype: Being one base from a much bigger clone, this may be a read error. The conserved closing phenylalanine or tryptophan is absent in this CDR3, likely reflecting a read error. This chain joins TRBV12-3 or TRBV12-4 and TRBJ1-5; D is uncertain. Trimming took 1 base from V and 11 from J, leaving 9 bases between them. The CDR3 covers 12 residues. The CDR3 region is CASSLGDTTQHY. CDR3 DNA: TGTGCCAGCAGTTTAGGTGACACAACCCAGCATTAT.

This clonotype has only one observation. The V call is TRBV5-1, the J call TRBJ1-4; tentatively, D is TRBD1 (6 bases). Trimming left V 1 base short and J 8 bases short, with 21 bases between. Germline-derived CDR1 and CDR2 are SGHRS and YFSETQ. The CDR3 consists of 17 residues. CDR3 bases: TGCGCCAGCAGCTTGCACGGCCGACAGGTCTACGAGGAAAAACTGTTTTTT. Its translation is CASSLHGRQVYEEKLFF.

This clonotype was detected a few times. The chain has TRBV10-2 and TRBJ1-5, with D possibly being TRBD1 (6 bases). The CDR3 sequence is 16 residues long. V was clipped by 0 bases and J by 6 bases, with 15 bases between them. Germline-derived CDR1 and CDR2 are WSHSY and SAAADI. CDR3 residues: CASSESGARGPQPQHF. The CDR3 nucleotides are TGCGCCAGCAGTGAGTCGGGGGCAAGGGGCCCTCAGCCCCAGCATTTT.

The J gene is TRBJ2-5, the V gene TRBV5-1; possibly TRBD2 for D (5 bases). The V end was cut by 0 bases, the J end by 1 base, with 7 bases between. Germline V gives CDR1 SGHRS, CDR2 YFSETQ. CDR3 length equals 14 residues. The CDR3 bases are TGCGCCAGCAGCTTGGAGGGAGTCCAAGAGACCCAGTACTTC. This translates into CASSLEGVQETQYF. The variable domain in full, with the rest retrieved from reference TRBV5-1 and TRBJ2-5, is KAGVTQTPRYLIKTRGQQVTLSCSPISGHRSVSWYQQTPGQGLQFLFEYFSETQRNKGNFPGRFSGRQFSNSRSEMNVSTLELGDSALYLCASSLEGVQETQYFGPGTRLLVL.

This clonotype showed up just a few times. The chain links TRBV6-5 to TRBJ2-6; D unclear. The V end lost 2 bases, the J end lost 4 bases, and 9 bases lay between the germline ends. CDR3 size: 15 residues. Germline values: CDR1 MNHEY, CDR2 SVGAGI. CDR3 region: CASSYRHSGANVLTF. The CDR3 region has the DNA TGTGCCAGCAGTTACAGACACTCCGGGGCCAACGTCCTGACTTTC.

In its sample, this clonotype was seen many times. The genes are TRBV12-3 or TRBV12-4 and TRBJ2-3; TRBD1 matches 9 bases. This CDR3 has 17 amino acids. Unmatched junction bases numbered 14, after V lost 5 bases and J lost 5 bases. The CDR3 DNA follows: TGTGCCAGCAGTCCCACCCGACAGGGGGATGTTAGAGATACGCAGTATTTT. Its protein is CASSPTRQGDVRDTQYF.

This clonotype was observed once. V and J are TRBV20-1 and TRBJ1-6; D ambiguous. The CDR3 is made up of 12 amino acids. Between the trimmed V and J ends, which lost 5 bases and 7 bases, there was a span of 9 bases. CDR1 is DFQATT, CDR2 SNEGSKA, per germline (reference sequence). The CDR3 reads CSAPGPNSPLHF. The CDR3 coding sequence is TGCAGTGCTCCCGGACCAAATTCACCCCTCCACTTT.

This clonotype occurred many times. Here the CDR3 reads CASSYRLAGGPRSDTQYF. Written as DNA, the CDR3 is TGTGCCAGCAGTTACCGACTAGCGGGAGGGCCTCGGTCAGATACGCAGTATTTT. This sequence joins TRBV12-3 or TRBV12-4 and TRBJ2-3; 14 bases agree with TRBD2. This CDR3 is built from 18 residues. V gave up 4 bases and J gave up 4 bases; unmatched junction bases: 10.

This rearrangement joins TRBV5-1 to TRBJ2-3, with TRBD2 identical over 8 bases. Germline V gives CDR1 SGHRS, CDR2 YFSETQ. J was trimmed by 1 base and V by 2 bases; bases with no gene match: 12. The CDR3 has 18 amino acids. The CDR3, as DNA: TGCGCCAGCAGCTTTCCGGGACTAGAGGTTCCGGGCACAGATACGCAGTATTTT. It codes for CASSFPGLEVPGTDTQYF.

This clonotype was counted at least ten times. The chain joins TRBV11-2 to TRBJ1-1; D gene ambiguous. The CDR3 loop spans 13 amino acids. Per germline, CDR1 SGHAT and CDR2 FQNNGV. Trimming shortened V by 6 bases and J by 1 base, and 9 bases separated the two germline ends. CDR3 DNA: TGTGCCAGCAGATGGACGGGGAACACTGAAGCTTTCTTT. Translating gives CASRWTGNTEAFF.

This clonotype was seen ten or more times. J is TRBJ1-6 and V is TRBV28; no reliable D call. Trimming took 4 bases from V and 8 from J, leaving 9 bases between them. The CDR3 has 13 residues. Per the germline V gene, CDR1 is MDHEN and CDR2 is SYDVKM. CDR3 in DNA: TGTGCCAGCAGTTATGAGATTGATTCACCCCTCCACTTT. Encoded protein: CASSYEIDSPLHF.

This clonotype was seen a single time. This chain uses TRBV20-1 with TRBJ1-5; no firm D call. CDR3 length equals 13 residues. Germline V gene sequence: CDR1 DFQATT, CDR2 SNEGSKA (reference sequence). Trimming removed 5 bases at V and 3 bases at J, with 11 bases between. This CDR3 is CSALLGPNQPQHF. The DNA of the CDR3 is TGCAGTGCTCTACTAGGGCCCAATCAGCCCCAGCATTTT.

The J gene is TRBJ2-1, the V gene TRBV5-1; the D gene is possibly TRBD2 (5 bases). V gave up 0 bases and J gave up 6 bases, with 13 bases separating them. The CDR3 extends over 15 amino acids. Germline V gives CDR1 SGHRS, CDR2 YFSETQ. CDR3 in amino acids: CASSLGLASSNEQFF. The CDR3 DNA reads TGCGCCAGCAGCTTGGGTCTAGCATCCAGCAATGAGCAGTTCTTC. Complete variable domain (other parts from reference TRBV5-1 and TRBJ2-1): KAGVTQTPRYLIKTRGQQVTLSCSPISGHRSVSWYQQTPGQGLQFLFEYFSETQRNKGNFPGRFSGRQFSNSRSEMNVSTLELGDSALYLCASSLGLASSNEQFFGPGTRLTVL.

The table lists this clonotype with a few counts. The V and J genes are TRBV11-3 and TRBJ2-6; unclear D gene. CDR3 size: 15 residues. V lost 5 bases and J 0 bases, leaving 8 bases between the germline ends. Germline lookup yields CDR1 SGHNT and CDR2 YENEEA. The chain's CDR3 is CASSKVVSGANVLTF. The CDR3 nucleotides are TGTGCCAGCAGCAAAGTGGTCTCTGGGGCCAACGTCCTGACTTTC.

The CDR3 bases are TGCAGTTCTGGGACAGGGTCCACAGATACGCAGTATTTT. Its translation is CSSGTGSTDTQYF. The chain employs TRBV20-1 and TRBJ2-3; 9 bases map to TRBD1. This CDR3 is built from 13 residues. The germline V gene has CDR1 DFQATT and CDR2 SNEGSKA (reference sequence). V lost 8 bases, J lost 2 bases, and 5 bases stayed unmatched.

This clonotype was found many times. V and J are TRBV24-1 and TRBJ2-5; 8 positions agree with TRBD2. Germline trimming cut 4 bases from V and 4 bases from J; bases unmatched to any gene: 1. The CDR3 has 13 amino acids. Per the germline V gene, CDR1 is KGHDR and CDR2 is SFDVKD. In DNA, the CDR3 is TGTGCCACCAGTGAAAGCGGGAGAGAGACCCAGTACTTC. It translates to CATSESGRETQYF.

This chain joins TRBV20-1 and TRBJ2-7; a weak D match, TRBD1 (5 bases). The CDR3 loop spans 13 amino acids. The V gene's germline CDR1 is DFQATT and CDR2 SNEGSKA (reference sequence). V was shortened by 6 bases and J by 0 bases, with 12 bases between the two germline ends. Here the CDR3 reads CSAMGPSSYEQYF. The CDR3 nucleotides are TGCAGTGCCATGGGGCCTTCCTCCTACGAGCAGTACTTC.

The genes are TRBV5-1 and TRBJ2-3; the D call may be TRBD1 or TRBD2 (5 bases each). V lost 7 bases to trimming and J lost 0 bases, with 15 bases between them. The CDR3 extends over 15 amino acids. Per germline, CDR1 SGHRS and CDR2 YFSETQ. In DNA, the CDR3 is TGCGCCAGCGGTGGGACGGGTGCTAGCACAGATACGCAGTATTTT. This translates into CASGGTGASTDTQYF.

In DNA form, the CDR3 reads TGCAGTGCTAGGCCCGAGTTAGAGGGGAGAGGAGAGACCCAGTACTTC. This encodes CSARPELEGRGETQYF. The chain carries TRBV20-1 and TRBJ2-5, with D perhaps matching TRBD1 or TRBD2 (5 bases each). The germline gives CDR1 DFQATT, CDR2 SNEGSKA (reference sequence). The CDR3 is made up of 16 amino acids. V gave up 3 bases and J gave up 4 bases, with 21 bases separating them.

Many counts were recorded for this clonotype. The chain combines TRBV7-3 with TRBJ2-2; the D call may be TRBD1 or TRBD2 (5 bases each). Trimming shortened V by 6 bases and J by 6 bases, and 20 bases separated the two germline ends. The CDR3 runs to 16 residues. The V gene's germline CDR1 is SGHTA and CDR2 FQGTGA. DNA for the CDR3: TGTGCCAGCAGATCCGGTGGGAGAATCAGGGCCGGGGAGCTGTTTTTT. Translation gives CASRSGGRIRAGELFF.

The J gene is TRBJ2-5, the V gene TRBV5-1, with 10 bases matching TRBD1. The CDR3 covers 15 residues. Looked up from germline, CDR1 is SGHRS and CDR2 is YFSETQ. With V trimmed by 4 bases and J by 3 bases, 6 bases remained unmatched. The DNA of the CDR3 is TGCGCCAGCAGCACCGGGACAGGGGCAAAAGAGACCCAGTACTTC. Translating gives CASSTGTGAKETQYF.

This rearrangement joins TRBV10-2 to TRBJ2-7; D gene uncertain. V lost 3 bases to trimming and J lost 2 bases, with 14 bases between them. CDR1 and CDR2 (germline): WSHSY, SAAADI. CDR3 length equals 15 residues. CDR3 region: CASSEIYGGTYEQYF. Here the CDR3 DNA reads TGCGCCAGCAGTGAAATTTACGGCGGAACCTACGAGCAGTACTTC.

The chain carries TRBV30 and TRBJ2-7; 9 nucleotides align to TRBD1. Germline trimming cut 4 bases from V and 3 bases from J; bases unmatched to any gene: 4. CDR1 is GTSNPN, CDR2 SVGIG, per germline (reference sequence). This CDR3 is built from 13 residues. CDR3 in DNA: TGTGCCTGGAACAGGGGGCAAGACTACGAGCAGTACTTC. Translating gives CAWNRGQDYEQYF.

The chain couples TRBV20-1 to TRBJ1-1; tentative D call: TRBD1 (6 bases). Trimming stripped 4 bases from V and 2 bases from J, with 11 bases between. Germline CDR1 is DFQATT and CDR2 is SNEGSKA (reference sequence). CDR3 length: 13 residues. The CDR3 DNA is TGCAGTGCTACGCGGACAGTTAACACTGAAGCTTTCTTT. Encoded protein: CSATRTVNTEAFF.

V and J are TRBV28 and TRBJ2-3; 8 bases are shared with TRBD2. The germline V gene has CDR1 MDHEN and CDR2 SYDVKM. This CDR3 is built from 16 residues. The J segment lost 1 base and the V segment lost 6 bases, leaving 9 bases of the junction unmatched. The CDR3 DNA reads TGTGCCAGCAGCCCCGGGGGGGTTGAGGGCACAGATACGCAGTATTTT. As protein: CASSPGGVEGTDTQYF.